One sample yielded the 2 T cell receptor beta chains listed below, sequenced in a study of shared clonotypes between healthy human individuals. Terminally differentiated effector memory CD45RA+ cells were excluded from the naive CD8 cells, which were CD45RO-negative and positively selected for CCR7. Sequencing was performed with immunoSEQ multiplex PCR; in TCRdb, only in-frame clones are kept and a portion is missing. The data show about 820,000 clones, 90% to 95% seen once. Material for sequencing was naive CD8+ T cells sorted from blood. The source is a man between 25 and 39 years old in good health.

The CDR3 bases are TGTGCCAGCAGCTTAGTAATAGGGCTGAACACCGGGGAGCTGTTTTTT. As protein: CASSLVIGLNTGELFF. The V call is TRBV11-2, the J call TRBJ2-2; D not certain. The germline gives CDR1 SGHAT, CDR2 FQNNGV. The CDR3 is made up of 16 amino acids. Trimming took off 1 base at V and 1 base at J, with 10 bases between the two ends.

The CDR3: CASSFVGKSSYNEQFF. In DNA, the CDR3 is TGTGCCAGCAGCTTCGTCGGGAAGAGCTCCTACAATGAGCAGTTCTTC. V usage is TRBV7-9 and J usage is TRBJ2-1; possibly TRBD2 for D (5 bases). V lost 3 bases and J 0 bases, leaving 12 bases between the germline ends. Germline CDR1 is SEHNR and CDR2 is FQNEAQ (reference sequence). This CDR3 is built from 16 residues.